The present entry profiles one T cell receptor beta chain with its context. This clonotype was detected many times. Its recognized antigen is unknown. No qualities accompany the bases; no much larger clone lies one base away. The record originates from a study of human T cells and chemical hapten exposure listed by TCRdb under 2021. As for the study more broadly: Libraries were combined into a pool for sequencing, and differences in TCR yield between samples came mainly from small differences in library volumes within the pool. This study followed changes in the peripheral blood TCR repertoire in vivo during primary and secondary sensitization of alopecia patients to the hapten diphenylcyclopropenone (DPC). Both TCR alpha and TCR beta chains were sequenced from each blood RNA sample.

The time point label here, explained by the study, means: healthy volunteer bleed at 6 weeks. Total RNA was extracted from unfractionated whole blood that had been collected in Tempus Blood RNA tubes. Four or five healthy volunteers acted as controls for TCR sequencing and had blood drawn at day 0, 2 weeks and 6 weeks. Library method: RACE. The sequencing machine was a NextSeq 500. During library preparation, unique molecular identifiers were attached to individual cDNA molecules so that TCRs could be counted quantitatively and reproducibly. Under the source paper's analysis protocol: The median number of TCRs per sample was 95,638, ranging from about 23,224 to 700,000. The Decombinator software suite was used to annotate V, J and CDR3 in the TCR reads. For PS versus PT1 abundance plots, all samples were subsampled to the same number of TCRs (28,000). TCRs were defined as expanded if absent before sensitization and observed at least eight times at the 2-week time point. The raw public reads went through TCRdb reprocessing: fastp at Q25, MiXCR clone calling, in-frame beta chains kept. Rows are combined by CDR3 protein, so each entry shows the most common genes and DNA. In this record, the V and J calls reflect TCRdb's handling and not the investigators' own analysis. The sample table lists around 70,000 distinct CDR3 sequences, approximately 6.5% of them with a count of one. Jointly, the top ten make up roughly 3.4% of the sample.

The germline V gene supplies CDR1 SGHRS and CDR2 YFSETQ. CDR3 length: 16 amino acids, cysteine to phenylalanine. The read is trimmed to its CDR3 DNA, 48 bases read in frame from base 1. The junction shows trimming of 1 base on V and 3 bases on J, and the gene matches do not reach 7 bases of it. Paper-wide results and their limitations: Repeated subsampling changed both the strength of the expansion versus patch-test correlation and the threshold at which the correlation became significant. DPC sensitization did not change how many TCRs were above 1 in 1000 frequency, and no evidence was found of alterations in global repertoire structure.

This receptor was identified in a female donor in good health. Some clones in this sample may be carry-over from other donors' samples. Here the chain combines TRBV5-1 and TRBJ2-3, with 8 bases matching TRBD2. Sequences were obtained from whole blood. The CDR3 protein sequence reads: CASSLPQSGRTDTQYF. Here is the DNA: TGCGCCAGCAGCTTGCCCCAAAGCGGGAGAACAGATACGCAGTATTTT.